This TCR beta chain was recovered during a study of early T cells in non-severe SARS-CoV-2 infection. TCRdb used MiXCR to reprocess the 5' RACE reads, holding one entry per CDR3 protein. Here the sample spans about 67,000 distinct CDR3 sequences, around a tenth being singletons. With 4 bases clipped from V and 5 bases from J, the junction kept 15 bases outside the gene matches. Germline V lookup: CDR1 SGHRS, CDR2 YFSETQ. CDR3 length: 17 amino acids. Input material: whole blood. This sequence originates from an adult who was a healthcare worker with PCR-confirmed SARS-CoV-2 infection or an uninfected control (not recorded which). The J gene is TRBJ1-1, the V gene TRBV5-1; 9 nucleotides line up with TRBD1. CDR3 region: CASSPRRTGEERTEAFF. In DNA, the CDR3 is TGCGCCAGCAGCCCGCGCCGGACAGGGGAGGAGAGGACTGAAGCTTTCTTT. Variable domain in full (rest from reference TRBV5-1 and TRBJ1-1): KAGVTQTPRYLIKTRGQQVTLSCSPISGHRSVSWYQQTPGQGLQFLFEYFSETQRNKGNFPGRFSGRQFSNSRSEMNVSTLELGDSALYLCASSPRRTGEERTEAFFGQGTRLTVV.